The 23 T cell receptor beta chains below were found in one sample sequenced in a study of shared clonotypes between healthy human individuals. Naive CD8 populations comprised CD45RO-negative cells positively selected for CCR7, excluding terminally differentiated effector memory CD45RA+ cells. Sequencing used immunoSEQ multiplex PCR; TCRdb keeps in-frame clones, though not all of them. The table lists fewer than 1 million clones, approximately 97% of them singletons, with roughly 0.23% in the top ten. The sequenced material came from naive CD8+ T cells sorted from blood. The receptors here all came from a young man in good health.

V gene TRBV7-9 combines with J gene TRBJ2-1, with TRBD2 matching over 13 bases. This CDR3 region has 15 residues. V trimming: 4 bases; J trimming: 7 bases; junction bases outside the gene matches: 4. The V gene's germline CDR1 is SEHNR and CDR2 FQNEAQ (reference sequence). The DNA for the CDR3 is TGTGCCAGCAGCTCGACTAGCGGGAGGCGGAATGAGCAGTTCTTC. Its translation: CASSSTSGRRNEQFF. Based on the CDR3 plus reference TRBV7-9 and TRBJ2-1, the full variable domain is DTGVSQNPRHKITKRGQNVTFRCDPISEHNRLYWYRQTLGQGPEFLTYFQNEAQLEKSRLLSDRFSAERPKGSFSTLEIQRTEQGDSAMYLCASSSTSGRRNEQFFGPGTRLTVL.

The chain combines TRBV10-3 with TRBJ2-1, with D uncertain. V was cut by 4 bases and J by 3 bases, with 7 bases left in between. Germline loops: CDR1 ENHRY, CDR2 SYGVKD. This CDR3 has 13 amino acids. CDR3 in DNA: TGTGCCATCAGTGTGCACGACTACAATGAGCAGTTCTTC. Translating gives CAISVHDYNEQFF.

The V gene is TRBV7-2, the J gene TRBJ2-1, with 8 nucleotides matching TRBD1. V lost 5 bases and J lost 3; bases outside the gene matches: 3. The CDR3 has 14 residues. Looked up from germline, CDR1 is SGHTA and CDR2 is FQGNSA. In DNA form, the CDR3 reads TGTGCCAGCAGCCTCGGGACAGGCTACAATGAGCAGTTCTTC. This encodes CASSLGTGYNEQFF.

The V gene is TRBV15, the J gene TRBJ2-5, with 12 bases lining up with TRBD2. The CDR3 loop spans 16 amino acids. Germline V CDR1 and CDR2: LNHNV, YYDKDF (reference sequence). The trim removed 0 bases at V and 6 bases at J, leaving 5 bases unmatched. The DNA of the CDR3 is TGTGCCACCAGCAGAGATCAGACTAGCGGGAGACAGACCCAGTACTTC. It translates to CATSRDQTSGRQTQYF. The complete variable domain, with remaining parts taken from reference TRBV15 and TRBJ2-5, reads DAMVIQNPRYQVTQFGKPVTLSCSQTLNHNVMYWYQQKSSQAPKLLFHYYDKDFNNEADTPDNFQSRRPNTSFCFLDIRSPGLGDTAMYLCATSRDQTSGRQTQYFGPGTRLLVL.

This rearrangement joins TRBV19 to TRBJ2-2, with 7 bases fitting TRBD1. CDR3 length equals 14 residues. CDR1 is LNHDA and CDR2 is SQIVND in the germline V gene (reference sequence). V was pared by 6 bases and J by 1 base, with 2 bases of the junction left unmatched. The CDR3 nucleotides read TGTGCCAGTAGCCCAGGGGGGAACACCGGGGAGCTGTTTTTT. This translates into CASSPGGNTGELFF.

The rearrangement links TRBV15 to TRBJ2-7, with TRBD1 matching over 8 bases. Germline values: CDR1 LNHNV, CDR2 YYDKDF (reference sequence). Unmatched junction bases numbered 6, after V lost 2 bases and J lost 3 bases. The CDR3 totals 15 residues. CDR3 bases: TGTGCCACCAGCAGATTCCGGGACAGGAGCTACGAGCAGTACTTC. Protein: CATSRFRDRSYEQYF.

The chain has TRBV29-1 and TRBJ1-1, with 12 positions matching TRBD1. V lost 7 bases and J lost 1; bases outside the gene matches: 4. Germline V CDR1 and CDR2: SQVTM, ANQGSEA. The CDR3 length is 14 residues. CDR3 bases: TGCAGCGCTGGGACAGGGGGCGCGAACACTGAAGCTTTCTTT. It is translated as CSAGTGGANTEAFF.

The chain links TRBV2 to TRBJ2-1; 9 bases line up with TRBD2. V shed 1 base and J 8 bases; nucleotides not matched to a gene: 9. This CDR3 spans 16 amino acids. CDR1 is SNHLY, CDR2 FYNNEI, per germline. The CDR3 loop reads CASSEGGGRAWDEQFF. The CDR3 bases are TGTGCCAGCAGTGAAGGTGGCGGGAGGGCCTGGGATGAGCAGTTCTTC.

This clone was seen just once. A read error may account for a junction end that differs from germline. V usage is TRBV6-1 and J usage is TRBJ1-1; D possibly corresponds to TRBD1 (6 bases). This CDR3 spans 14 amino acids. Germline V gene lookup returns CDR1 MNHNS and CDR2 SASEGT. The DNA of the CDR3 is TGTGCCAGCAGGGAAGGGGGGGGTAGCACTGAAGCTTTCTTT. This gives the protein CASREGGGSTEAFF.

This clone was observed once. J is TRBJ2-7 and V is TRBV4-1; D unresolved. The CDR3 is 13 residues long. CDR1 and CDR2 (germline): MGHRA, YSYEKL. V dropped 4 bases and J dropped 3 bases, with 10 bases sitting between them. This CDR3 is CASSPPSIYEQYF. The DNA of the CDR3 is TGCGCCAGCAGCCCCCCGTCGATCTACGAGCAGTACTTC.

V usage is TRBV27 and J usage is TRBJ2-3; TRBD1 might be the D (5 bases). The CDR3 is 14 amino acids. Germline loops: CDR1 MNHEY, CDR2 SMNVEV (reference sequence). V was clipped by 5 bases and J by 1 base, with 10 bases between them. CDR3 DNA sequence: TGTGCCAGCAGTCAAGACAGACGCACAGATACGCAGTATTTT. Translated, it gives CASSQDRRTDTQYF.

This clone was seen just once. The chain recombines TRBV7-9 with TRBJ1-1, with D perhaps TRBD1 (5 bases). The CDR3 has 15 amino acids. Deletions cut 5 bases from V and 1 base from J, with 14 bases between. Germline loops: CDR1 SEHNR, CDR2 FQNEAQ (reference sequence). CDR3 loop: CASSGTAQGNTEAFF. CDR3 sequence (DNA): TGTGCCAGCAGCGGAACGGCTCAGGGGAACACTGAAGCTTTCTTT.

V and J are TRBV7-9 and TRBJ1-4, with TRBD1 as a possible D gene (6 bases). From germline, CDR1 is SEHNR and CDR2 FQNEAQ (reference sequence). This CDR3 has 16 residues. The V gene lost 0 bases and the J gene lost 8 bases, with 16 bases spanning the gap. The CDR3 DNA reads TGTGCCAGCAGCTTAGCCCCGTCGGGGGCCAACGAAAAACTGTTTTTT. Residues: CASSLAPSGANEKLFF. The variable domain in full, with the rest retrieved from reference TRBV7-9 and TRBJ1-4, is DTGVSQNPRHKITKRGQNVTFRCDPISEHNRLYWYRQTLGQGPEFLTYFQNEAQLEKSRLLSDRFSAERPKGSFSTLEIQRTEQGDSAMYLCASSLAPSGANEKLFFGSGTQLSVL.

The rearrangement joins TRBV13 to TRBJ2-5; D uncertain. The germline gives CDR1 PRHDT, CDR2 FYEKMQ (reference sequence). CDR3 length: 13 residues. The ends were cut back, 6 bases at V and 3 bases at J, with 11 bases in the middle. The CDR3 protein is CASSEIREETQYF. As DNA, the CDR3 is TGTGCCAGCAGTGAGATCCGGGAAGAGACCCAGTACTTC.

The chain links TRBV18 to TRBJ2-7, with D possibly called TRBD1 or TRBD2 (6 bases each). Germline V gene sequence: CDR1 KGHSH, CDR2 LQKENI. The germline V and J ends were trimmed by 6 bases and 4 bases, with 16 bases remaining between them. This CDR3 has 14 amino acids. CDR3 amino acids: CASSPKGGEYEQYF. CDR3 DNA: TGTGCCAGCTCCCCGAAGGGGGGCGAGTACGAGCAGTACTTC.

The V gene is TRBV6-5, the J gene TRBJ2-7; D is perhaps TRBD2 (5 bases). Germline CDR1 and CDR2: MNHEY and SVGAGI. Trimming took off 5 bases at V and 3 bases at J, with 17 bases between the two ends. The CDR3 has 15 amino acids. The CDR3 reads CASSQGSYVSYEQYF. In DNA, the CDR3 is TGTGCCAGCAGTCAAGGGAGTTATGTTAGCTACGAGCAGTACTTC.

The rearrangement uses TRBV30 and TRBJ2-1; D gene ambiguous. In germline, CDR1 is GTSNPN, CDR2 SVGIG (reference sequence). V was clipped by 4 bases and J by 3 bases, with 7 bases between them. This CDR3 region has 12 residues. The CDR3 here is CAWNEIYNEQFF. The CDR3 DNA reads as TGTGCCTGGAATGAGATCTACAATGAGCAGTTCTTC.

V gene TRBV28 combines with J gene TRBJ1-5, with TRBD1 identical over 9 bases. The CDR3 length is 17 residues. The germline gives CDR1 MDHEN, CDR2 SYDVKM. J gave up 0 bases and V 3 bases, and 6 bases lay outside the gene matches. The CDR3 is CASSFRDRVYSNQPQHF. CDR3 nucleotides: TGTGCCAGCAGTTTCCGGGACAGGGTTTATAGCAATCAGCCCCAGCATTTT.

V gene TRBV5-1 combines with J gene TRBJ2-1; 12 nucleotides agree with TRBD1. CDR1 and CDR2 from the germline V gene are SGHRS and YFSETQ. V lost 4 bases, J lost 9 bases, and 11 bases stayed unmatched. The CDR3 spans 16 residues. The CDR3 reads CASSPSAGTGGSEQFF. The CDR3 region has the DNA TGCGCCAGCAGCCCTTCCGCCGGGACAGGGGGCTCTGAGCAGTTCTTC.

The gene calls are TRBV4-1 and TRBJ2-5; weak D call: TRBD1 (6 bases). CDR1 MGHRA and CDR2 YSYEKL come from the germline V gene. The CDR3 sequence is 16 residues long. V shed 4 bases and J shed 5 bases, with 20 bases lying between them. CDR3 protein: CASSLQMTGLVETQYF. CDR3 nucleotides: TGCGCCAGCAGCCTGCAAATGACAGGTTTAGTTGAGACCCAGTACTTC.

The sample holds a few counts of this clone. This chain uses TRBV18 with TRBJ1-5; D not certain. Germline assignment: CDR1 KGHSH and CDR2 LQKENI. Between the trimmed V and J ends, which lost 1 base and 2 bases, there was a span of 12 bases. This CDR3 has 16 residues. CDR3 nucleotide sequence: TGTGCCAGCTCACCACTCGGCGGCTGGGGCAATCAGCCCCAGCATTTT. As protein: CASSPLGGWGNQPQHF. The entire variable domain, with the rest obtained from reference TRBV18 and TRBJ1-5, is as follows: NAGVMQNPRHLVRRRGQEARLRCSPMKGHSHVYWYRQLPEEGLKFMVYLQKENIIDESGMPKERFSAEFPKEGPSILRIQQVVRGDSAAYFCASSPLGGWGNQPQHFGDGTRLSIL.

This chain uses TRBV13 with TRBJ1-5; D is unresolved. The germline CDR1 and CDR2 sequences are PRHDT and FYEKMQ (reference sequence). The CDR3 consists of 14 residues. V was pared by 5 bases and J by 5 bases, with 13 bases between. CDR3 coding DNA: TGTGCCAGCAGCCGAAACAACCTTGATCAGCCCCAGCATTTT. Its translation is CASSRNNLDQPQHF. Drawing the rest from reference TRBV13 and TRBJ1-5, the complete variable domain is AAGVIQSPRHLIKEKRETATLKCYPIPRHDTVYWYQQGPGQDPQFLISFYEKMQSDKGSIPDRFSAQQFSDYHSELNMSSLELGDSALYFCASSRNNLDQPQHFGDGTRLSIL.

J is TRBJ2-7 and V is TRBV27; 8 bases line up with TRBD1. Germline V gives CDR1 MNHEY, CDR2 SMNVEV (reference sequence). V lost 5 bases to trimming and J lost 3 bases; unmatched junction nucleotides: 6. CDR3 size: 14 residues. Written as DNA, the CDR3 is TGTGCCAGCAGTGCCCGGGACAGGCTCTACGAGCAGTACTTC. This translates into CASSARDRLYEQYF.